This T cell receptor beta chain was captured in a study of cytomegalovirus exposure and HLA in healthy donors. The trim removed 2 bases at V and 7 bases at J, leaving 17 bases unmatched. Germline assignment: CDR1 SEHNR and CDR2 FQNEAQ (reference sequence). The CDR3 extends over 17 amino acids. Vbeta (60) and Jbeta (13) primers were used in the PCR. Method: immunoSEQ multiplex PCR; TCRdb's copy keeps in-frame clones and lacks some. The table includes about 90,000 clones, 70% to 90% detected once. Study-wide points: Productive rates of about 90% or about 30% were seen for most TCR beta V segments in an earlier analysis. Usually a TCR sequence was rare, but some public TCRs were found in many donors.

This clone was seen a single time. What it binds is not known. The chain recombines TRBV7-9 with TRBJ2-7; 7 bases agree with TRBD2. The sequencing sample was made of PBMCs. The source is a man younger than 30 in good health and CMV-seronegative. Here the CDR3 reads CASSLSTDGRGGSEQYF. The CDR3 bases are TGTGCCAGCAGCTTAAGTACTGATGGTCGGGGCGGGAGTGAGCAGTACTTC. Combining the CDR3 with reference TRBV7-9 and TRBJ2-7 gives the whole variable domain DTGVSQNPRHKITKRGQNVTFRCDPISEHNRLYWYRQTLGQGPEFLTYFQNEAQLEKSRLLSDRFSAERPKGSFSTLEIQRTEQGDSAMYLCASSLSTDGRGGSEQYFGPGTRLTVT.